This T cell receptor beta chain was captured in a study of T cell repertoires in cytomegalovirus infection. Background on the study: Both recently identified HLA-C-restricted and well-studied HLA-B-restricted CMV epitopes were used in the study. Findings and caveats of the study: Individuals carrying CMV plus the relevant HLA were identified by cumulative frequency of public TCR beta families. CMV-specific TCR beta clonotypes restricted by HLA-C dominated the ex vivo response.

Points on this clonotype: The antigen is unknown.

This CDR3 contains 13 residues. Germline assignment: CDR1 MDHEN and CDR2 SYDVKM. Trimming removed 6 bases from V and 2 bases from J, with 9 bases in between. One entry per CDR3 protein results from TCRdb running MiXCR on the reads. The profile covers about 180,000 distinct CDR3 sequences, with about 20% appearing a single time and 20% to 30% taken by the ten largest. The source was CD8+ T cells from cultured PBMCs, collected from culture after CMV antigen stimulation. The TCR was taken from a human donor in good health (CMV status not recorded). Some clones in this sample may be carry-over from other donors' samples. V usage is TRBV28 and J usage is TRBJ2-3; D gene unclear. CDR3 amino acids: CASSLQTTDTQYF. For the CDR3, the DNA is TGTGCCAGCAGCCTCCAGACCACAGATACGCAGTATTTT.